The next 10 T cell receptor beta chains were all read from a single sample in a study of identical twins. TCRdb re-called the 5' RACE reads through MiXCR, storing one row per CDR3 protein. In the table there are roughly 1,500,000 distinct CDR3 sequences, roughly 35% of which are singletons. The sequencing sample was made of cord blood. The receptor source for this set is a newborn girl in good health.

The chain links TRBV20-1 to TRBJ2-1; perhaps D is TRBD1 or TRBD2 (5 bases each). The CDR3 loop spans 15 amino acids. The germline V and J ends were trimmed by 0 bases and 1 base, with 10 bases remaining between them. Germline CDR1 is DFQATT and CDR2 is SNEGSKA (reference sequence). The CDR3, as DNA: TGCAGTGCTAGAGATCGGGGCCTTTCCTACAATGAGCAGTTCTTC. Protein: CSARDRGLSYNEQFF.

The chain joins TRBV7-9 to TRBJ2-3; 7 bases align to TRBD2. V shed 2 bases, J shed 4 bases, and the junction held 3 bases outside the gene matches. This CDR3 comprises 14 residues. CDR1 and CDR2 (germline): SEHNR, FQNEAQ (reference sequence). The CDR3 loop is CASSLRRGADTQYF. Here the CDR3 DNA reads TGTGCCAGCAGCTTACGACGGGGGGCAGATACGCAGTATTTT.

The chain combines TRBV20-1 with TRBJ2-7; no firm D call. This CDR3 is 13 amino acids long. Germline values: CDR1 DFQATT, CDR2 SNEGSKA (reference sequence). The V and J ends lost 5 bases and 0 bases respectively, with 11 bases between them. CDR3 in DNA: TGCAGTGCTTTCGGGCGGCCCTCCTACGAGCAGTACTTC. The encoded protein is CSAFGRPSYEQYF.

This clonotype was detected a few times. This rearrangement joins TRBV12-3 or TRBV12-4 to TRBJ2-6, with 9 bases lining up with TRBD1. The length of the CDR3 is 15 residues. J was trimmed by 4 bases and V by 5 bases; bases with no gene match: 3. CDR3 in amino acids: CASSPGTGGANVLTF. CDR3 DNA: TGTGCCAGCAGTCCCGGGACAGGGGGGGCCAACGTCCTGACTTTC.

This chain links TRBV20-1 with TRBJ2-1, with TRBD2 identical over 14 bases. CDR1 and CDR2 (germline): DFQATT, SNEGSKA (reference sequence). The V segment lost 3 bases and the J segment 6 bases; nucleotides outside the gene matches: 4. There are 15 residues in the CDR3. DNA for the CDR3: TGCAGTGCTAGCTCCGGGACTAGCGGGAGCAATGAGCAGTTCTTC. This encodes CSASSGTSGSNEQFF.

The chain has TRBV6-5 and TRBJ2-1, with 8 bases that match TRBD1. This CDR3 has 16 amino acids. J was trimmed by 9 bases and V by 2 bases; bases with no gene match: 12. CDR1 is MNHEY and CDR2 is SVGAGI in the germline V gene. CDR3 nucleotide sequence: TGTGCCAGCAGTTACAGGTTTCGGCAGGGGGCGAGTGAGCAGTTCTTC. Residues: CASSYRFRQGASEQFF.

The V call is TRBV7-9, the J call TRBJ1-3; D is possibly TRBD1 (5 bases). Germline V gene lookup returns CDR1 SEHNR and CDR2 FQNEAQ (reference sequence). This CDR3 region has 14 residues. Trimming shortened V by 7 bases and J by 0 bases, and 10 bases separated the two germline ends. The CDR3, as DNA: TGTGCCAGCAACTGGCAGGGCTCTGGAAACACCATATATTTT. It translates to CASNWQGSGNTIYF.

The chain is built from TRBV4-2 and TRBJ2-7, with D unclear. CDR1 is LGHNA, CDR2 YNFKEQ, per germline. CDR3 length: 14 amino acids. Trimming pared 4 bases from V and 0 bases from J, leaving 10 bases between. The CDR3 DNA is TGTGCCAGCAGCCCCAGCCAGGTCTCCTACGAGCAGTACTTC. It is translated as CASSPSQVSYEQYF.

This clonotype was observed a handful of times. The chain combines TRBV12-3 or TRBV12-4 with TRBJ2-1; no firm D call. V gave up 4 bases and J gave up 6 bases, with 10 bases separating them. CDR3 size: 13 residues. CDR3 residues: CASSSTNLNEQFF. CDR3 in DNA: TGTGCCAGCAGTTCAACTAACCTCAATGAGCAGTTCTTC.

This clonotype was seen once. The chain carries TRBV5-6 and TRBJ2-7; 9 positions agree with TRBD2. Germline assignment: CDR1 SGHDT and CDR2 YYEEEE. V lost 4 bases and J lost 3; bases outside the gene matches: 8. The CDR3 has 15 residues. In DNA, the CDR3 is TGTGCCAGCAGCCCTACCCATAGCGGGAGCTACGAGCAGTACTTC. It codes for CASSPTHSGSYEQYF. Full variable domain (remainder filled in from reference TRBV5-6 and TRBJ2-7): DAGVTQSPTHLIKTRGQQVTLRCSPKSGHDTVSWYQQALGQGPQFIFQYYEEEERQRGNFPDRFSGHQFPNYSSELNVNALLLGDSALYLCASSPTHSGSYEQYFGPGTRLTVT.